One sample yielded the 24 T cell receptor beta chains listed below, sequenced in a study of blood T cell repertoires in COVID-19. TCRdb's copy holds only in-frame clones and misses some; the assay was immunoSEQ multiplex PCR. The sample shows 90,000 to 120,000 clones, 65% to 80% of them seen only once. Specimen: peripheral blood. The source is a man between 65 and 79 years old with active or convalescent COVID-19.

This clone was counted a single time. This chain connects TRBV7-3 to TRBJ2-2; TRBD1 aligns across 8 bases. CDR1 and CDR2 (germline): SGHTA, FQGTGA. Unmatched junction bases numbered 2, after V lost 1 base and J lost 4 bases. This CDR3 region has 15 residues. The CDR3 DNA is TGTGCCAGCAGCTTAAAAGGACAGGGCACCGGGGAGCTGTTTTTT. This translates into CASSLKGQGTGELFF.

The V and J genes are TRBV24-1 and TRBJ2-5; 11 bases map to TRBD1. The CDR3 loop spans 16 amino acids. Trimming cost V 5 bases and J 4 bases; bases outside gene matches: 8. CDR1 and CDR2 (germline): KGHDR, SFDVKD. CDR3 nucleotides: TGTGCCACCAGTGCCCCGGGACAGGGGGGAGGAGAGACCCAGTACTTC. Its translation: CATSAPGQGGGETQYF.

This clone was picked up one time. This chain joins TRBV27 and TRBJ2-1; D gene ambiguous. Looked up from germline, CDR1 is MNHEY and CDR2 is SMNVEV (reference sequence). The CDR3 consists of 14 residues. Trimming removed 5 bases at V and 0 bases at J, with 8 bases between. The CDR3 loop reads CASSRGSSYNEQFF. The DNA for the CDR3 is TGTGCCAGCAGTCGCGGAAGCTCCTACAATGAGCAGTTCTTC.

In its sample, this clone was seen many times. The chain combines TRBV28 with TRBJ2-7; the match to TRBD1 covers 9 bases. Germline V gene lookup returns CDR1 MDHEN and CDR2 SYDVKM. The V and J ends lost 4 bases and 2 bases, in that order; junction bases with no gene match: 9. The CDR3 spans 16 residues. The CDR3 region has the DNA TGTGCCAGCAGTTCAGGGGGGACAGGGTCCCCCTACGAGCAGTACTTC. This sequence encodes CASSSGGTGSPYEQYF.

This chain links TRBV27 with TRBJ2-5; D is perhaps TRBD2 (6 bases). CDR3 size: 14 residues. Germline V gives CDR1 MNHEY, CDR2 SMNVEV (reference sequence). Trimming removed 5 bases at V and 4 bases at J, with 14 bases between. As DNA, the CDR3 is TGTGCCAGCAGTAGGATGGGGGGAGGAGAGACCCAGTACTTC. The encoded protein is CASSRMGGGETQYF.

The V call is TRBV18, the J call TRBJ2-5; D is ambiguous. This CDR3 contains 14 residues. V dropped 2 bases and J dropped 0 bases, with 7 bases sitting between them. Per the germline V gene, CDR1 is KGHSH and CDR2 is LQKENI. The chain's CDR3 is CASSPSGNQETQYF. CDR3 sequence (DNA): TGTGCCAGCTCACCAAGTGGCAACCAAGAGACCCAGTACTTC.

This clone was seen once. This sequence joins TRBV12-5 and TRBJ2-1; 13 bases match TRBD2. The CDR3 contains 13 residues. V lost 9 bases and J lost 10; bases outside the gene matches: 6. Germline V lookup: CDR1 LGHNT, CDR2 FRNRAP. CDR3 nucleotides: TGTGCTAGCGGACTAGCGGGAGTCAACGAGCAGTTCTTC. This gives the protein CASGLAGVNEQFF.

This rearrangement joins TRBV11-2 to TRBJ2-1, with 8 bases aligning to TRBD1. Germline trimming cut 1 base from V and 11 bases from J; bases unmatched to any gene: 13. The germline V gene encodes CDR1 SGHAT and CDR2 FQNNGV. The CDR3 loop spans 16 amino acids. DNA for the CDR3: TGTGCCAGCAGCTTAGGGGCGGCAGGGGGCGGATTCAAGCAGTTCTTC. Translation: CASSLGAAGGGFKQFF. The full variable domain, with the rest looked up from reference TRBV11-2 and TRBJ2-1, is EAGVAQSPRYKIIEKRQSVAFWCNPISGHATLYWYQQILGQGPKLLIQFQNNGVVDDSQLPKDRFSAERLKGVDSTLKIQPAKLEDSAVYLCASSLGAAGGGFKQFFGPGTRLTVL.

The chain links TRBV5-3 to TRBJ2-5; TRBD2 might be the D (5 bases). TRBV5-3 is an ORF, and what it does is uncertain. The CDR3 loop spans 10 amino acids. Trimming cost V 4 bases and J 13 bases, with 11 bases left between them. The CDR3 DNA reads TGTGCCAGAAGCCCCACAGAGGGGTACTTC. Translated: CARSPTEGYF.

V usage is TRBV5-5 and J usage is TRBJ2-5; TRBD1 is a possible D gene (5 bases). V lost 1 base, J lost 5 bases, and 15 bases lay in between. This CDR3 is built from 15 residues. CDR1 is SGHKS, CDR2 YYEKEE, per germline (reference sequence). CDR3 nucleotides: TGTGCCAGCAGCTTGCACCAGGGCCCCCAGGAGACCCAGTACTTC. Its translation is CASSLHQGPQETQYF.

The chain combines TRBV4-1 with TRBJ2-2; TRBD2 is a possible D gene (6 bases). The CDR3 spans 16 residues. Trimming shortened V by 4 bases and J by 0 bases, and 12 bases separated the two germline ends. Per the germline V gene, CDR1 is MGHRA and CDR2 is YSYEKL. The CDR3 bases are TGCGCCAGCAGCCGTGGAGCGGGTGCGAACACCGGGGAGCTGTTTTTT. Translating it yields CASSRGAGANTGELFF.

The chain has TRBV10-2 and TRBJ2-7; 8 nucleotides agree with TRBD1. V shed 6 bases, J shed 3 bases, and the junction held 19 bases outside the gene matches. Per germline, CDR1 WSHSY and CDR2 SAAADI. This CDR3 comprises 18 residues. The chain's CDR3 is CASREGHRGAMRGYEQYF. CDR3 nucleotides: TGCGCCAGCAGGGAGGGGCACAGGGGGGCAATGAGGGGCTACGAGCAGTACTTC.

The chain carries TRBV30 and TRBJ2-3; possible D gene TRBD2, 6 bases. The CDR3 is 15 amino acids. V shed 1 base and J shed 3 bases, with 14 bases lying between them. CDR1 is GTSNPN and CDR2 is SVGIG in the germline V gene (reference sequence). The CDR3 DNA follows: TGTGCCTGGAGTGCGACTAGACTGGGGACAGATACGCAGTATTTT. Protein product: CAWSATRLGTDTQYF.

V gene TRBV28 combines with J gene TRBJ1-2; a possible D gene is TRBD1 (6 bases). The CDR3 has 14 residues. Germline loops: CDR1 MDHEN, CDR2 SYDVKM. V shed 3 bases and J shed 1 base, with 9 bases lying between them. DNA of the CDR3: TGTGCCAGCAGTTTTGCAGGGGATAACTATGGCTACACCTTC. Residues: CASSFAGDNYGYTF.

V usage is TRBV28 and J usage is TRBJ1-4; 8 bases are shared with TRBD1. The CDR3 has 14 amino acids. Trimming removed 3 bases from V and 8 bases from J; junction bases left unmatched: 5. Germline CDR1 is MDHEN and CDR2 is SYDVKM. The CDR3 sequence: CASSFTGGEEKLFF. The CDR3 coding sequence is TGTGCCAGCAGTTTTACAGGGGGGGAAGAAAAACTGTTTTTT.

The table lists this clone with a few counts. CDR3 in amino acids: CATSDLGTTYTTEQFF. CDR3 sequence (DNA): TGTGCCACCAGTGATTTAGGGACTACTTATACAACTGAGCAGTTCTTC. The V call is TRBV24-1, the J call TRBJ2-1; 7 bases line up with TRBD2. Looked up from germline, CDR1 is KGHDR and CDR2 is SFDVKD. The length of the CDR3 is 16 residues. With V trimmed by 1 base and J by 9 bases, 11 bases remained unmatched.

The rearrangement joins TRBV6-6 to TRBJ2-7; 9 bases are shared with TRBD2. Germline V gene lookup returns CDR1 MNHNY and CDR2 SVGAGI (reference sequence). V was clipped by 6 bases and J by 2 bases; unmatched bases: 8. The CDR3 spans 15 residues. As DNA, the CDR3 is TGTGCCAGCAGGAGACTAGCGGAAACCGCCTACGAGCAGTACTTC. It codes for CASRRLAETAYEQYF.

In its sample, this clone was seen a few times. This sequence joins TRBV18 and TRBJ2-3; 9 bases match TRBD2. Unmatched junction bases numbered 8, after V lost 3 bases and J lost 1 base. This CDR3 contains 17 residues. Germline V gene sequence: CDR1 KGHSH, CDR2 LQKENI. CDR3 bases: TGTGCCAGCTCACCCCCACTCTTAGCGGGGGGCACAGATACGCAGTATTTT. Translating gives CASSPPLLAGGTDTQYF.

This clone was counted ten times or more. V is TRBV10-1 and J is TRBJ1-5; D perhaps matches TRBD1 (6 bases). Germline values: CDR1 WNHNN, CDR2 SYGVQD (reference sequence). Trimming took off 6 bases at V and 0 bases at J, with 9 bases between the two ends. This CDR3 comprises 14 residues. CDR3 protein: CASRQGDSNQPQHF. DNA of the CDR3: TGCGCCAGCAGACAGGGCGATAGCAATCAGCCCCAGCATTTT.

The V gene is TRBV7-2, the J gene TRBJ1-1, with D tentatively TRBD1 (6 bases). The CDR3 loop spans 14 amino acids. The V end lost 1 base, the J end lost 4 bases, and 10 bases lay between the germline ends. Per germline, CDR1 SGHTA and CDR2 FQGNSA. This CDR3 is CASSLVGGGTEAFF. The CDR3 nucleotides read TGTGCCAGCAGCTTAGTAGGGGGGGGCACTGAAGCTTTCTTT.

This clone came up a few times. The gene calls are TRBV3-1 (or the pseudogene TRBV3-2) and TRBJ1-2, with D possibly being TRBD1 (5 bases). This CDR3 has 13 residues. Per the germline V gene, CDR1 is LGHDT and CDR2 is YNNKEL (reference sequence). Trimming pared 0 bases from V and 10 bases from J, leaving 12 bases between. CDR3 protein: CASSQEGRDPYTF. The CDR3 coding sequence is TGTGCCAGCAGCCAAGAGGGGCGGGACCCCTACACCTTC.

This clone was found once. V is TRBV2 and J is TRBJ2-3; D is unclear. The ends were cut back, 6 bases at V and 5 bases at J, with 15 bases in the middle. Germline V gene lookup returns CDR1 SNHLY and CDR2 FYNNEI. This CDR3 has 14 residues. The CDR3 loop is CASRVTLGGDTQYF. Here the CDR3 DNA reads TGTGCCAGCAGGGTTACCCTAGGCGGAGATACGCAGTATTTT.

Worth noting for this clone: Distinct nucleotide sequences in the sample also encode this CDR3. The chain recombines TRBV5-1 with TRBJ2-1; unclear D gene. The CDR3 sequence is 13 residues long. CDR1 and CDR2 from the germline V gene are SGHRS and YFSETQ. V lost 0 bases to trimming and J lost 2 bases, with 3 bases between them. DNA of the CDR3: TGCGCCAGCAGCTTGGGTACCTACAATGAGCAGTTCTTC. Its protein is CASSLGTYNEQFF.

The chain couples TRBV11-2 to TRBJ2-7; perhaps TRBD1 as D (6 bases). The germline V gene has CDR1 SGHAT and CDR2 FQNNGV. The CDR3 totals 13 residues. V was clipped by 0 bases and J by 6 bases, with 9 bases between them. The CDR3: CASSLDTGTEQYF. In DNA, the CDR3 is TGTGCCAGCAGCTTAGACACAGGGACCGAGCAGTACTTC.